The rows below give T cell receptor beta chains drawn from one sample of a study of blood T cell repertoires in COVID-19. Some clones are missing from TCRdb's copy, which holds only in-frame ones; the method was immunoSEQ multiplex PCR. This table holds about 310,000 clones, around 87% found once. The sequencing input was peripheral blood. These TCRs come from a woman aged 40 to 50 with COVID-19, enrolled during active disease. The CDR3 runs from the conserved cysteine through the conserved F or W. A D gene is named only where the DNA matches it firmly. Size tells how often a clone was seen (once, few, many) or the class of an expanded clone, and some rows leave it out.

>TRBJ1-1|TRBV15|NA|NA
CATSNPRQGSEAFF
TGTGCCACCAGCAATCCTCGCCAGGGTTCTGAAGCTTTCTTT
>TRBJ1-1|TRBV9|NA|NA
CASSVGGDTEAFF
TGTGCCAGCAGCGTAGGGGGGGATACTGAAGCTTTCTTT
>TRBJ1-1|TRBV6-1|few|NA
CASSEVAGETAEAFF
TGTGCCAGCAGTGAAGTGGCAGGCGAGACGGCTGAAGCTTTCTTT
>TRBJ2-1|TRBV2|NA|TRBD2
CARKSTGTRNYNEQFF
TGTGCCAGGAAGTCGACCGGGACTAGAAACTACAATGAGCAGTTCTTC
>TRBJ1-5|TRBV30|NA|TRBD1
CAWSEGGGQPQHF
TGTGCCTGGAGTGAAGGGGGCGGTCAGCCCCAGCATTTT
>TRBJ1-1|TRBV25-1|NA|NA
CASSVREEVPEAFF
TGTGCCAGCAGTGTAAGAGAGGAGGTCCCTGAAGCTTTCTTT
>TRBJ2-1|TRBV7-2|NA|TRBD2
CASSLVAPGGTLRDEQFF
TGTGCCAGCAGCTTAGTGGCCCCGGGGGGGACCCTTCGGGATGAGCAGTTCTTC
>TRBJ1-2|TRBV18|NA|TRBD1
CASSPATGTGIGGYTF
TGTGCCAGCTCACCCGCCACCGGGACAGGGATCGGTGGCTACACCTTC
>TRBJ1-4|TRBV7-2|NA|NA
CASSLNGQNNEKLFF
TGTGCCAGCAGCTTAAACGGACAGAATAATGAAAAACTGTTTTTT
>TRBJ2-3|TRBV10-3|NA|TRBD2
CAISESTGGPGQYF
TGTGCCATCAGTGAGTCTACGGGGGGGCCGGGGCAGTATTTT
>TRBJ1-2|TRBV19|NA|NA
CASREGKGVNYGYTF
TGTGCCAGTAGAGAGGGGAAGGGGGTCAACTATGGCTACACCTTC
>TRBJ1-4|TRBV6-5|NA|NA
CASRRGWEKLFF
TGTGCCAGCAGACGAGGGTGGGAAAAACTGTTTTTT
>TRBJ2-7|TRBV28|NA|TRBD1
CASSSGGSSYEQYF
TGTGCCAGCAGTTCAGGGGGCTCCTCCTACGAGCAGTACTTC
>TRBJ1-6|TRBV28|NA|NA
CATLKDQGNSPLHF
TGTGCCACCCTAAAAGACCAGGGAAATTCACCCCTCCACTTT
>TRBJ1-5|TRBV18|NA|TRBD1
CASSPVTLDRVGQPQHF
TGTGCCAGCTCACCTGTGACCTTGGACAGGGTCGGTCAGCCCCAGCATTTT
>TRBJ1-6|TRBV11-2|NA|TRBD1
CASSSRTGVSPLHF
TGTGCCAGCAGTTCGAGGACAGGGGTATCACCCCTCCACTTT
>TRBJ2-2|TRBV19|once|TRBD1
CASGQANTGELFF
TGTGCCAGTGGACAGGCTAACACCGGGGAGCTGTTTTTT
>TRBJ2-3|TRBV10-3|NA|NA
CASRGGRSPTDTQYF
TGTGCCTCCCGGGGTGGGCGTTCACCCACAGATACGCAGTATTTT
>TRBJ2-7|TRBV6-5|NA|TRBD1
CASSRQGTGPYEQYF
TGTGCCAGCAGTCGACAGGGAACGGGACCCTACGAGCAGTACTTC
>TRBJ1-5|TRBV7-8|NA|NA
CASSLGSGNYQPQHF
TGTGCCAGCAGCTTAGGATCCGGGAATTATCAGCCCCAGCATTTT
>TRBJ1-2|TRBV28|NA|NA
CASSPPGAANYGYTF
TGTGCCAGCAGTCCGCCGGGAGCCGCTAACTATGGCTACACCTTC
>TRBJ2-2|TRBV7-9|NA|TRBD1
CASSYLWGTGINTGELFF
TGTGCCAGCAGCTACCTATGGGGGACAGGGATCAACACCGGGGAGCTGTTTTTT
>TRBJ1-1|TRBV7-3|NA|NA
CASSSDVRATEAFF
TGTGCCAGCAGCTCAGACGTCAGGGCTACTGAAGCTTTCTTT
>TRBJ2-1|TRBV7-2|NA|TRBD2
CASSLTSGRAEQFF
TGTGCCAGCAGCTTAACTAGCGGGAGGGCCGAGCAGTTCTTC
>TRBJ1-6|TRBV19|NA|TRBD1
CASRTTGTANSPLHF
TGTGCCAGTAGGACTACCGGGACAGCAAATTCACCCCTCCACTTT
>TRBJ1-4|TRBV5-1|NA|NA
CASSLMGPWEKLFF
TGCGCCAGCAGCTTAATGGGGCCTTGGGAAAAACTGTTTTTT
>TRBJ1-1|TRBV6-5|once|NA
CASSPLWVQRAEAFF
TGTGCCAGCAGTCCCCTTTGGGTGCAGAGGGCTGAAGCTTTCTTT
>TRBJ2-5|TRBV9|NA|TRBD1
CASSVAGGMGETQYF
TGTGCCAGCAGCGTAGCAGGGGGCATGGGGGAGACCCAGTACTTC
>TRBJ2-3|TRBV7-2|NA|TRBD2
CASSLVSGAGGRHTQYF
TGTGCCAGCAGCTTAGTATCAGGTGCGGGCGGGAGGCATACGCAGTATTTT